The T cell receptor beta chain under discussion was sequenced for a study of blood T cell dynamics during melanoma immunotherapy. Noted time point: week 3, after first cycle of checkpoint inhibitor. Assay: immunoSEQ multiplex PCR; the TCRdb copy retains only in-frame clones and omits some. The sample yields some 15,000 clones, roughly 90% seen once. The CDR3 is made up of 14 amino acids. The ends were cut back, 6 bases at V and 2 bases at J, with 14 bases in the middle. CDR1 is MNHNY and CDR2 is SVGAGI in the germline V gene (reference sequence). The TCR comes from a human donor with melanoma. This specimen was blood, taken from a patient treated with checkpoint blockade. The chain joins TRBV6-6 to TRBJ2-7, with a possible D match to TRBD1 (5 bases). This CDR3 reads CASRMGAGPYEQYF. For the CDR3, the DNA is TGTGCCAGCAGAATGGGTGCAGGGCCCTACGAGCAGTACTTC.